These 22 T cell receptor beta chains originate from one sample sequenced in a study of post-analysis software for immune sequencing data. Broader study findings: There were a few TRBV segments more frequent in patients than controls, and TRBV5-6, TRBV5-1 and TRBV20-1 were among them.

TCR beta cDNA libraries included unique molecular identifiers. TCRdb recomputed calls from the PCR reads with MiXCR, one row per CDR3 protein. The sample yields roughly 620,000 distinct CDR3 sequences, 44% seen once. These receptors lack a known antigen. Material: blood. Every receptor here comes from a girl aged 5-17 years with multiple sclerosis.

The chain combines TRBV20-1 with TRBJ2-1; D is perhaps TRBD2 (6 bases). The length of the CDR3 is 15 residues. CDR1 and CDR2 (germline): DFQATT, SNEGSKA (reference sequence). The V and J ends lost 0 bases and 7 bases respectively, with 16 bases between them. CDR3 protein: CSAREVGGVANEQFF. CDR3 nucleotide sequence: TGCAGTGCTAGAGAAGTTGGAGGGGTTGCAAATGAGCAGTTCTTC.

V gene TRBV12-3 or TRBV12-4 combines with J gene TRBJ1-5; TRBD1 agrees at 8 bases. V was clipped by 5 bases and J by 7 bases; unmatched bases: 7. The CDR3 consists of 14 residues. The CDR3 sequence is CASSHRQGSQPQHF. The CDR3 coding sequence is TGTGCCAGCAGTCACCGACAGGGGAGCCAGCCCCAGCATTTT.

This chain links TRBV12-3 or TRBV12-4 with TRBJ2-5; the D is unclear. CDR3 length equals 13 residues. V lost 5 bases, J lost 11 bases, and 18 bases lay in between. CDR3 DNA: TGTGCCAGCAGTCACTTAGAACCCAATGAGCAGTACTTC. It yields the protein CASSHLEPNEQYF.

This clonotype has only a few counts. The J gene is TRBJ2-7, the V gene TRBV29-1; D not certain. This CDR3 comprises 12 residues. The V gene's germline CDR1 is SQVTM and CDR2 ANQGSEA. Trimming removed 7 bases from V and 6 bases from J, with 16 bases in between. DNA for the CDR3: TGCAGCGCCCTCCCGAGGTCCGGCGAGCAGTACTTC. As protein: CSALPRSGEQYF.

The count of this clonotype is one. The genes are TRBV7-6 and TRBJ2-7; 8 bases agree with TRBD2. V lost 5 bases, J lost 0 bases, and 3 bases stayed unmatched. The CDR3 is made up of 14 amino acids. CDR1 and CDR2 (germline): SGHVS, FNYEAQ. The CDR3 coding sequence is TGTGCCAGCAGCCAGCGGGAGAGCTCCTACGAGCAGTACTTC. It translates to CASSQRESSYEQYF.

The chain couples TRBV29-1 to TRBJ1-2; possible D gene TRBD1, 5 bases. Trimming took off 0 bases at V and 4 bases at J, with 21 bases between the two ends. The CDR3 is 17 amino acids. CDR1 is SQVTM, CDR2 ANQGSEA, per germline. The CDR3 nucleotides are TGCAGCGTTGAAGATGAGCAGGGAAGGGGTGGGATCTATGGCTACACCTTC. The encoded protein is CSVEDEQGRGGIYGYTF.

The chain links TRBV10-3 to TRBJ1-1, with D unclear. Germline V gene lookup returns CDR1 ENHRY and CDR2 SYGVKD. V was clipped by 0 bases and J by 4 bases, with 9 bases between them. The CDR3 has 14 residues. The CDR3 region is CAISESPASTEAFF. In nucleotides, the CDR3 is TGTGCCATCAGTGAGTCCCCGGCGAGCACTGAAGCTTTCTTT.

V is TRBV5-1 and J is TRBJ2-1; 8 bases map to TRBD1. The CDR3 is made up of 14 amino acids. Per germline, CDR1 SGHRS and CDR2 YFSETQ. The V gene end was trimmed by 8 bases and the J gene end by 6 bases; junction bases not matched to a gene: 10. The CDR3 is CASRQGLGSNEQFF. CDR3 DNA: TGCGCCAGTAGACAGGGGCTAGGTTCCAATGAGCAGTTCTTC.

This clonotype has more than one count but fewer than ten. J is TRBJ2-1 and V is TRBV5-1; 7 nucleotides line up with TRBD2. Germline V CDR1 and CDR2: SGHRS, YFSETQ. The CDR3 runs to 16 residues. V lost 3 bases and J lost 0; bases outside the gene matches: 6. This CDR3 reads CASSSGPSGSYNEQFF. In DNA, the CDR3 is TGCGCCAGCAGCTCGGGACCTAGCGGCTCCTACAATGAGCAGTTCTTC.

The chain uses TRBV20-1 and TRBJ1-1; 8 nucleotides match TRBD1. In germline, CDR1 is DFQATT, CDR2 SNEGSKA (reference sequence). The CDR3 consists of 21 residues. The J segment lost 3 bases and the V segment lost 0 bases, leaving 24 bases of the junction unmatched. CDR3 region: CSARDKWNEGRGRGLHTEAFF. Here the CDR3 DNA reads TGCAGTGCTAGAGACAAGTGGAATGAGGGCAGGGGGCGCGGGTTGCACACTGAAGCTTTCTTT.

The chain couples TRBV10-3 to TRBJ2-6, with D perhaps matching TRBD1 (6 bases). The CDR3 totals 16 residues. CDR1 is ENHRY and CDR2 is SYGVKD in the germline V gene. The V end was cut by 6 bases, the J end by 0 bases, with 12 bases between. CDR3 bases: TGTGCCATCAGCCGGACAGCCCTCTCTGGGGCCAACGTCCTGACTTTC. Protein product: CAISRTALSGANVLTF.

This clonotype has only a few counts. The chain has TRBV7-2 and TRBJ2-3, with D hard to call. V was trimmed by 4 bases and J by 3 bases, leaving 11 bases between them. Per germline, CDR1 SGHTA and CDR2 FQGNSA. This CDR3 spans 14 amino acids. The CDR3: CASSSYLETDTQYF. CDR3 DNA: TGTGCCAGCAGCTCCTACCTGGAAACAGATACGCAGTATTTT.

The chain has TRBV20-1 and TRBJ2-1, with a possible D match to TRBD2 (7 bases). CDR3 size: 14 residues. V lost 5 bases and J lost 3, with 14 bases in between. From germline, CDR1 is DFQATT and CDR2 SNEGSKA (reference sequence). CDR3 amino acids: CSALGEGGYNEQFF. The CDR3 bases are TGCAGTGCTCTCGGGGAGGGGGGCTACAATGAGCAGTTCTTC.

V gene TRBV12-3 or TRBV12-4 combines with J gene TRBJ1-2; D unclear. CDR3 length: 14 residues. V lost 3 bases, J lost 8 bases, and 16 bases lay in between. CDR3 in DNA: TGTGCCAGCAGTTTTGCGTACTCCGAGGGCGGCTACACCTTC. Translation gives CASSFAYSEGGYTF.

This rearrangement joins TRBV5-1 to TRBJ2-2; TRBD2 aligns across 13 bases. The CDR3 consists of 19 residues. V trimming: 0 bases; J trimming: 0 bases; junction bases outside the gene matches: 5. The germline V gene has CDR1 SGHRS and CDR2 YFSETQ. The CDR3 DNA reads TGCGCCAGCAGCTTGGTCGGACTAGCGGGAGCCGCGAACACCGGGGAGCTGTTTTTT. As protein: CASSLVGLAGAANTGELFF. The variable domain in full, with the rest retrieved from reference TRBV5-1 and TRBJ2-2, is KAGVTQTPRYLIKTRGQQVTLSCSPISGHRSVSWYQQTPGQGLQFLFEYFSETQRNKGNFPGRFSGRQFSNSRSEMNVSTLELGDSALYLCASSLVGLAGAANTGELFFGEGSRLTVL.

A few counts support this clonotype. The chain couples TRBV11-1 to TRBJ2-1; tentatively, D is TRBD2 (5 bases). V lost 1 base and J lost 0, with 13 bases in between. Germline V gene lookup returns CDR1 SGHAT and CDR2 FQDESV (reference sequence). The CDR3 is 17 residues long. This CDR3 is CASSLGGRKSSYNEQFF. The CDR3 DNA reads as TGTGCCAGCAGCTTAGGAGGGCGAAAGAGCTCCTACAATGAGCAGTTCTTC.

The chain uses TRBV11-2 and TRBJ2-7; D ambiguous. The CDR3 spans 13 residues. Trimming stripped 2 bases from V and 1 base from J, with 6 bases between. The germline V gene has CDR1 SGHAT and CDR2 FQNNGV. CDR3 sequence reads: CASSLRRSYEQYF. DNA of the CDR3: TGTGCCAGCAGCTTACGCAGATCCTACGAGCAGTACTTC.

This clonotype was detected only a few times. V gene TRBV27 combines with J gene TRBJ2-1, with D maybe TRBD2 (7 bases). Germline CDR1 reads MNHEY; CDR2 reads SMNVEV (reference sequence). V was clipped by 8 bases and J by 1 base, with 15 bases between them. This CDR3 spans 15 amino acids. The CDR3 bases are TGTGCCAGCTCAAACGGGGGGCGATCCTACAATGAGCAGTTCTTC. Protein sequence: CASSNGGRSYNEQFF.

This clonotype was recorded a few times. As DNA, the CDR3 is TGTGCCACCAGTGATTCCCGAGGTATACGGGATGAGCAGTTCTTC. Protein product: CATSDSRGIRDEQFF. The chain couples TRBV24-1 to TRBJ2-1, with D hard to call. This CDR3 is 15 amino acids long. Per the germline V gene, CDR1 is KGHDR and CDR2 is SFDVKD. V shed 2 bases and J shed 8 bases, with 15 bases lying between them.

The sample holds a few counts of this clonotype. The V gene is TRBV7-9, the J gene TRBJ2-1, with D possibly TRBD1 on 5 matching bases. Germline V gene data show CDR1 as SEHNR and CDR2 as FQNEAQ (reference sequence). The CDR3 consists of 16 residues. V shed 4 bases and J shed 2 bases, with 15 bases lying between them. The CDR3 region is CASSYPGLVAYNEQFF. CDR3 DNA sequence: TGTGCCAGCAGCTATCCAGGGCTTGTAGCCTACAATGAGCAGTTCTTC. Full variable domain (rest looked up from reference TRBV7-9 and TRBJ2-1): DTGVSQNPRHKITKRGQNVTFRCDPISEHNRLYWYRQTLGQGPEFLTYFQNEAQLEKSRLLSDRFSAERPKGSFSTLEIQRTEQGDSAMYLCASSYPGLVAYNEQFFGPGTRLTVL.

V usage is TRBV4-1 and J usage is TRBJ2-1; 11 positions match TRBD2. V lost 1 base and J lost 7; bases outside the gene matches: 9. Per germline, CDR1 MGHRA and CDR2 YSYEKL. CDR3 length: 17 amino acids. In DNA form, the CDR3 reads TGCGCCAGCAGCCAAGCCCCACTAGCGGGAGTAGCAAATGAGCAGTTCTTC. Protein: CASSQAPLAGVANEQFF.

Written as DNA, the CDR3 is TGCGCCAGCAGTTTTGGGCCGGGGGGGTCTGAGCAGTTCTTC. This sequence encodes CASSFGPGGSEQFF. The chain joins TRBV5-1 to TRBJ2-1, with TRBD2 matching 8 bases. The CDR3 is 14 residues long. With V trimmed by 5 bases and J by 9 bases, 10 bases remained unmatched. Germline lookup yields CDR1 SGHRS and CDR2 YFSETQ.